The next 20 T cell receptor beta chains were all read from a single sample in a study of shared clonotypes between healthy human individuals. The data were produced by immunoSEQ multiplex PCR, yet TCRdb's version contains in-frame clones alone and is incomplete. The table shows roughly 2 million clones, with 90% to 97% occurring only once. The sequencing sample was made of naive CD4+ T cells sorted from blood. Subset: CD45RA+ positively selected. All receptors derive from a man between 18 and 29 years old in good health.

This clone showed up just once. The chain is built from TRBV18 and TRBJ1-2; D is unresolved. The CDR3 runs to 15 residues. Trimming pared 0 bases from V and 8 bases from J, leaving 16 bases between. Germline V gene lookup returns CDR1 KGHSH and CDR2 LQKENI. CDR3 sequence: CASSPPIWTEGGYTF. The CDR3 DNA reads TGTGCCAGCTCACCACCTATCTGGACGGAGGGAGGCTACACCTTC. The entire variable domain, with the rest obtained from reference TRBV18 and TRBJ1-2, is as follows: NAGVMQNPRHLVRRRGQEARLRCSPMKGHSHVYWYRQLPEEGLKFMVYLQKENIIDESGMPKERFSAEFPKEGPSILRIQQVVRGDSAAYFCASSPPIWTEGGYTFGSGTRLTVV.

This chain connects TRBV6-6 to TRBJ1-5; a weak D match, TRBD1 (6 bases). CDR3 length: 12 residues. V was cut by 5 bases and J by 5 bases, with 7 bases left in between. Germline CDR1 and CDR2: MNHNY and SVGAGI (reference sequence). CDR3 protein: CASSNRDQPQHF. The CDR3 region has the DNA TGTGCCAGCAGTAACAGGGATCAGCCCCAGCATTTT.

Of note for this clone: Compared with germline, one end of the junction differs, possibly owing to a read error. V and J are TRBV10-3 and TRBJ1-2, with TRBD1 as a possible D gene (5 bases). Germline V lookup: CDR1 ENHRY, CDR2 SYGVKD. This CDR3 is 15 amino acids long. CDR3 coding DNA: TGTGCCCTCAGCAATGGGGCAGGTACCAACTATGGCTACACCTTC. This sequence encodes CALSNGAGTNYGYTF.

The CDR3 spells CASSLLQQETQYF. In DNA, the CDR3 is TGTGCCAGCAGTCTGCTACAACAAGAGACCCAGTACTTC. This chain joins TRBV6-5 and TRBJ2-5; D remains unclear. Germline V gene lookup returns CDR1 MNHEY and CDR2 SVGAGI. V shed 5 bases and J shed 2 bases, with 9 bases lying between them. The CDR3 is 13 amino acids.

This chain joins TRBV19 and TRBJ2-7; the D is unclear. Trimming pared 6 bases from V and 2 bases from J, leaving 11 bases between. In germline, CDR1 is LNHDA, CDR2 SQIVND (reference sequence). This CDR3 contains 13 residues. CDR3 residues: CASRPDGTYEQYF. The DNA for the CDR3 is TGTGCCAGTAGGCCGGACGGAACCTACGAGCAGTACTTC.

V usage is TRBV7-9 and J usage is TRBJ1-1; D remains unclear. The V gene's germline CDR1 is SEHNR and CDR2 FQNEAQ (reference sequence). The CDR3 covers 18 residues. Trimming stripped 5 bases from V and 0 bases from J, with 22 bases between. Written as DNA, the CDR3 is TGTGCCAGCAGCCGGTTACACGACACCTCTCGAATGAACACTGAAGCTTTCTTT. Protein: CASSRLHDTSRMNTEAFF.

This clone was observed many times. The chain uses TRBV10-3 and TRBJ1-5; 7 nucleotides agree with TRBD1. V shed 5 bases, J shed 7 bases, and the junction held 8 bases outside the gene matches. CDR1 is ENHRY, CDR2 SYGVKD, per germline. CDR3 length: 14 amino acids. CDR3 protein: CAISPGTAGQPQHF. The DNA for the CDR3 is TGTGCCATCAGTCCCGGGACAGCGGGGCAGCCCCAGCATTTT.

The chain links TRBV5-1 to TRBJ2-4, with a weak D call TRBD1 (6 bases). The CDR3 runs 12 residues. Trimming removed 4 bases at V and 12 bases at J, with 14 bases between. The germline CDR1 and CDR2 sequences are SGHRS and YFSETQ. In DNA, the CDR3 is TGCGCCAGCAGCCTGGACAGCGTCCCTCAGTACTTC. Encoded protein: CASSLDSVPQYF.

In its sample, this clone was seen a few times. Other DNA sequences within the sample encode an identical CDR3. This CDR3 is CSVEKGGTEAFF. The CDR3 nucleotides read TGCAGCGTTGAGAAGGGGGGCACTGAAGCTTTCTTT. This chain uses TRBV29-1 with TRBJ1-1, with D maybe TRBD1 (6 bases). The CDR3 is 12 residues long. V lost 3 bases and J 4 bases, leaving 9 bases between the germline ends. Germline V lookup: CDR1 SQVTM, CDR2 ANQGSEA. The full variable domain, in which reference TRBV29-1 and TRBJ1-1 provide the parts outside the CDR3, is SAVISQKPSRDICQRGTSLTIQCQVDSQVTMMFWYRQQPGQSLTLIATANQGSEATYESGFVIDKFPISRPNLTFSTLTVSNMSPEDSSIYLCSVEKGGTEAFFGQGTRLTVV.

The rearrangement links TRBV6-5 to TRBJ1-4, with a weak D call TRBD1 (5 bases). Trimming cost V 8 bases and J 8 bases, with 15 bases left between them. Looked up from germline, CDR1 is MNHEY and CDR2 is SVGAGI. The length of the CDR3 is 13 residues. CDR3 DNA: TGTGCCAGCGGACGGGGGTTAGAGGAAAAACTGTTTTTT. It is translated as CASGRGLEEKLFF.

Remarks on this clone: Additional DNA sequences in this sample encode the identical CDR3. V usage is TRBV10-3 and J usage is TRBJ2-7, with a weak D call TRBD1 (6 bases). Trimming removed 3 bases at V and 1 base at J, with 7 bases between. CDR3 length equals 13 residues. CDR1 is ENHRY, CDR2 SYGVKD, per germline. CDR3 amino acids: CAISDGTSYEQYF. CDR3 coding DNA: TGTGCCATCAGTGATGGGACATCCTACGAGCAGTACTTC.

The chain links TRBV6-1 to TRBJ2-7; 11 bases agree with TRBD1. CDR1 is MNHNS and CDR2 is SASEGT in the germline V gene. V gave up 11 bases and J gave up 4 bases; unmatched junction bases: 10. CDR3 size: 14 residues. The CDR3: CASPQGQGGYEQYF. The CDR3 DNA is TGTGCCTCCCCCCAGGGACAGGGGGGATACGAGCAGTACTTC.

This clone was recorded only once. The genes are TRBV10-2 and TRBJ2-6; D is possibly TRBD1 (5 bases). The germline gives CDR1 WSHSY, CDR2 SAAADI. This CDR3 has 18 amino acids. The V gene lost 3 bases and the J gene lost 4 bases, with 19 bases spanning the gap. This CDR3 reads CASSDRAGRLWGANVLTF. In DNA, the CDR3 is TGCGCCAGCAGTGACAGGGCAGGCAGGCTTTGGGGGGCCAACGTCCTGACTTTC.

V and J are TRBV18 and TRBJ2-1; D is undetermined. From germline, CDR1 is KGHSH and CDR2 LQKENI. The length of the CDR3 is 13 residues. Trimming shortened V by 2 bases and J by 7 bases, and 9 bases separated the two germline ends. CDR3 sequence: CASSPNLLNEQFF. The CDR3 coding sequence is TGTGCCAGCTCACCAAATCTCCTTAATGAGCAGTTCTTC.

The genes are TRBV27 and TRBJ1-5; perhaps TRBD1 as D (6 bases). The CDR3 has 13 residues. Germline values: CDR1 MNHEY, CDR2 SMNVEV (reference sequence). V lost 3 bases, J lost 7 bases, and 10 bases lay in between. The chain's CDR3 is CASSFTGSQPQHF. In DNA form, the CDR3 reads TGTGCCAGCAGTTTTACAGGGAGCCAGCCCCAGCATTTT.

The genes are TRBV19 and TRBJ1-5; a weak D match, TRBD1 (5 bases). The V end lost 3 bases, the J end lost 2 bases, and 11 bases lay between the germline ends. The CDR3 covers 15 residues. The V gene's germline CDR1 is LNHDA and CDR2 SQIVND (reference sequence). The CDR3 loop is CASSIGVGGNQPQHF. CDR3 nucleotides: TGTGCCAGTAGTATTGGGGTAGGGGGCAATCAGCCCCAGCATTTT.

The chain recombines TRBV27 with TRBJ1-2; 8 nucleotides align to TRBD1. Per the germline V gene, CDR1 is MNHEY and CDR2 is SMNVEV (reference sequence). The CDR3 spans 13 residues. Trimming cost V 4 bases and J 8 bases; bases outside gene matches: 6. As DNA, the CDR3 is TGTGCCAGCAGTTCAAGGACAGGGCGAGGCTACACCTTC. Amino acids: CASSSRTGRGYTF.

The V call is TRBV30, the J call TRBJ2-4; D call uncertain. The CDR3 is 14 residues long. Trimming stripped 0 bases from V and 0 bases from J, with 6 bases between. Per germline, CDR1 GTSNPN and CDR2 SVGIG (reference sequence). CDR3 sequence (DNA): TGTGCCTGGAGTGTACGAATAGCCAAAAACATTCAGTACTTC. It is translated as CAWSVRIAKNIQYF.

The rearrangement links TRBV28 to TRBJ1-3; 9 bases map to TRBD1. V shed 4 bases and J 4 bases; nucleotides not matched to a gene: 2. The CDR3 runs 14 residues. Germline V gene sequence: CDR1 MDHEN, CDR2 SYDVKM. CDR3 amino acids: CASSSQGAGNTIYF. The CDR3, as DNA: TGTGCCAGCAGTTCACAGGGGGCCGGAAACACCATATATTTT.

CDR3: CAISESGRIGGAGNEQFF. CDR3 sequence (DNA): TGTGCCATCAGTGAGTCGGGCCGAATTGGCGGGGCCGGCAATGAGCAGTTCTTC. The chain is built from TRBV10-3 and TRBJ2-1; possibly TRBD2 for D (6 bases). Trimming removed 0 bases from V and 6 bases from J, with 21 bases in between. The germline V gene has CDR1 ENHRY and CDR2 SYGVKD. The CDR3 totals 18 residues.